This TCR beta chain appears in the sequencing data of a study of blood T cell repertoires in COVID-19. Living in about two dozen US areas, the participants were between 18 and 89 years of age. Clinical histories supplied by participants themselves formed the basis of cohort assignment. Each recovered donor of Cohort 3 presented with two negative PCRs, clearance, or symptom resolution. The repertoire was sequenced with immunoSEQ multiplex PCR; TCRdb's copy has only in-frame clones and lacks some. This sample yields 220,000 or so clones, of which around 86% are seen a single time; more than 2% belongs to the top ten. CDR1 is SEHNR and CDR2 is FQNEAQ in the germline V gene (reference sequence). This CDR3 is built from 14 residues. J was trimmed by 4 bases and V by 5 bases; bases with no gene match: 5.

The source is a woman aged 50 to 60 who had recovered from COVID-19. The genes are TRBV7-9 and TRBJ1-5, with 7 bases aligning to TRBD1. The sequenced sample was PBMCs or T cells enriched from blood (not recorded which). CDR3 in amino acids: CASSTGTENQPQHF. In DNA form, the CDR3 reads TGTGCCAGCAGCACTGGGACAGAAAATCAGCCCCAGCATTTT.